This TCR beta chain was captured by sequencing in a study of ipilimumab plus nivolumab after autologous stem cell transplantation. Repertoires were generated with immunoSEQ multiplex PCR, while TCRdb's copy carries only in-frame clones and drops some. The data contain 17,000 or so clones, more than 60% of them singletons. Dosing: nivolumab 3 mg/kg IV, weeks 1, 4, 7, 10, then every two weeks to week 26. This CDR3 is built from 13 residues. V lost 0 bases to trimming and J lost 9 bases, with 10 bases between them. Germline V gene lookup returns CDR1 SGHRS and CDR2 YFSETQ. The sample was PBMCs, taken in a trial of ipilimumab plus nivolumab as post-transplant consolidation. The TCR sequence derives from a male donor with diffuse large B-cell lymphoma. The chain employs TRBV5-1 and TRBJ2-1; maybe TRBD1 (5 bases). CDR3 nucleotide sequence: TGCGCCAGCAGCTTGGAGCTTCAGGGTGAGCAGTTCTTC. Amino acids: CASSLELQGEQFF.